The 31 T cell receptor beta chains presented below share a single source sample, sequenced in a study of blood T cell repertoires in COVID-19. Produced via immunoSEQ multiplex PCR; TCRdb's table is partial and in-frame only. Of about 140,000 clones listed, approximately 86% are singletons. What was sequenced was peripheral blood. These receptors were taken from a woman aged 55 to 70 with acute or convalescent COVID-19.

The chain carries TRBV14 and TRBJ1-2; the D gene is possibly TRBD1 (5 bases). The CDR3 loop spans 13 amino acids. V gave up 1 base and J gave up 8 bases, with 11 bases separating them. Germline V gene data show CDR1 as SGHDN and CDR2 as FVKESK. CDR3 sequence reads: CASSQATGWGYTF. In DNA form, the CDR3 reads TGTGCCAGCAGCCAAGCTACAGGATGGGGCTACACCTTC.

The CDR3, as DNA: TGTGCCTGGAGAAGCCCCGGGACTAGCGGGAACAATGAGCAGTTCTTC. Protein: CAWRSPGTSGNNEQFF. The V gene is TRBV30, the J gene TRBJ2-1; 13 nucleotides match TRBD2. Trimming took 3 bases from V and 5 from J; bases not matched to a gene: 7. Germline V gene sequence: CDR1 GTSNPN, CDR2 SVGIG (reference sequence). The CDR3 spans 16 residues.

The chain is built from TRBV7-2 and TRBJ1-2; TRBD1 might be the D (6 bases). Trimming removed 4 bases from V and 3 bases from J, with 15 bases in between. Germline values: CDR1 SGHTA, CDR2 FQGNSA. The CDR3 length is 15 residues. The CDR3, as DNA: TGTGCCAGCAGCTCTATACAGGGTTGGGACTATGGCTACACCTTC. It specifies CASSSIQGWDYGYTF. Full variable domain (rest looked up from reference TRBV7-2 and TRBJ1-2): GAGVSQSPSNKVTEKGKDVELRCDPISGHTALYWYRQSLGQGLEFLIYFQGNSAPDKSGLPSDRFSAERTGGSVSTLTIQRTQQEDSAVYLCASSSIQGWDYGYTFGSGTRLTVV.

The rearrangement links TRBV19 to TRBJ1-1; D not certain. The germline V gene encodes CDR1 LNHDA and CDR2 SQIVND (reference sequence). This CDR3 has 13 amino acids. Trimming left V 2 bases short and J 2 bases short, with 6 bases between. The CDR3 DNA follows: TGTGCCAGTAGTATATCGGGTAACACTGAAGCTTTCTTT. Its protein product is CASSISGNTEAFF.

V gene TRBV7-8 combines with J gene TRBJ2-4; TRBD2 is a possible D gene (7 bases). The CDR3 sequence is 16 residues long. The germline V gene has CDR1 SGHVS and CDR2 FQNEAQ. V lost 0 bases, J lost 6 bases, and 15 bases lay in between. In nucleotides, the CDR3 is TGTGCCAGCAGCTTAGCGACTCAAAGGGGGGGAAACATTCAGTACTTC. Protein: CASSLATQRGGNIQYF.

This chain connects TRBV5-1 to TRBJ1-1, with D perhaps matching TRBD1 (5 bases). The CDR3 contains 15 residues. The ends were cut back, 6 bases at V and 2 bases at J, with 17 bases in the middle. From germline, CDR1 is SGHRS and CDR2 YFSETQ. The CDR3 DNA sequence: TGCGCCAGCACCCTATACCAGGGCGTTAACACTGAAGCTTTCTTT. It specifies CASTLYQGVNTEAFF.

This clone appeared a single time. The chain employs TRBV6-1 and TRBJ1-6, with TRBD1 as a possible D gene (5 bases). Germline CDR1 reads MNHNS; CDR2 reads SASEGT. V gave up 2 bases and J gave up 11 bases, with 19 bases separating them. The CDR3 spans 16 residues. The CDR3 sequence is CASSEIPRAGRAPLHF. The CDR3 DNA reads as TGTGCCAGCAGTGAAATTCCCAGGGCGGGGAGGGCACCCCTCCACTTT.

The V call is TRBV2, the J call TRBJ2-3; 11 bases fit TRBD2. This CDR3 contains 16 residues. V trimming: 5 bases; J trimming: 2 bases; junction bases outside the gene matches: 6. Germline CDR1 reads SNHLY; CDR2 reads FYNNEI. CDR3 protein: CASSFLTSGVTDTQYF. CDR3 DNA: TGTGCCAGCAGTTTCCTGACTAGCGGGGTCACAGATACGCAGTATTTT. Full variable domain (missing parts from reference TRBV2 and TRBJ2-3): EPEVTQTPSHQVTQMGQEVILRCVPISNHLYFYWYRQILGQKVEFLVSFYNNEISEKSEIFDDQFSVERPDGSNFTLKIRSTKLEDSAMYFCASSFLTSGVTDTQYFGPGTRLTVL.

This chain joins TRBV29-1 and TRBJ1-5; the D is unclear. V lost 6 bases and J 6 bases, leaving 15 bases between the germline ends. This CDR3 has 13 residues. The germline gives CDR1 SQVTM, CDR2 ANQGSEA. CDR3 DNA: TGCAGCGTCGGCCTGCAGGCGGGTCAGCCCCAGCATTTT. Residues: CSVGLQAGQPQHF.

The CDR3 sequence is CASSFALSSSLRDTEAFF. In DNA form, the CDR3 reads TGTGCCAGCAGCTTCGCGCTTAGTTCTAGCTTGCGCGACACTGAAGCTTTCTTT. The genes are TRBV5-6 and TRBJ1-1; D not resolved. Germline-derived CDR1 and CDR2 are SGHDT and YYEEEE. This CDR3 spans 18 amino acids. V was shortened by 2 bases and J by 3 bases, with 23 bases between the two germline ends.

This chain's CDR3 is CASSPQGASNQPQHF. CDR3 sequence (DNA): TGTGCCAGCAGCCCACAGGGGGCTAGCAATCAGCCCCAGCATTTT. The V and J genes are TRBV28 and TRBJ1-5, with 9 bases aligning to TRBD1. Germline V gene data show CDR1 as MDHEN and CDR2 as SYDVKM. This CDR3 has 15 residues. J lost 0 bases, V lost 6 bases, and 3 bases had no gene match.

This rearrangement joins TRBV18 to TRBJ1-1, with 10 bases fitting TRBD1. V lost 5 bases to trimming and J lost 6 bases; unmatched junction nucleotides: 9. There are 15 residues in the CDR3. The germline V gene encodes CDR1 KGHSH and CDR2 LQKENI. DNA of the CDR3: TGTGCCAGCTCATTTTCCGGGACAGGGGTGGCTGAAGCTTTCTTT. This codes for CASSFSGTGVAEAFF.

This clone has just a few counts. The CDR3 reads CASSNRQGGGETQYF. CDR3 DNA: TGTGCCAGCAGCAATCGACAGGGGGGAGGAGAGACCCAGTACTTC. V usage is TRBV11-3 and J usage is TRBJ2-5, with 9 bases matching TRBD1. CDR3 size: 15 residues. The germline V gene encodes CDR1 SGHNT and CDR2 YENEEA. The junction had 8 bases not matched to a gene; V was cut back by 5 bases and J by 4 bases.

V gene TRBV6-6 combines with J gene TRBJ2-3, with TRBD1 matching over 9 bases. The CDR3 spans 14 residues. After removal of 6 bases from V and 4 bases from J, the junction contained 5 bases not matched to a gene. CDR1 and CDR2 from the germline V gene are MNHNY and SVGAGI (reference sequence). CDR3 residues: CASSPDRGADTQYF. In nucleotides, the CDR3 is TGTGCCAGCAGCCCGGACAGGGGTGCAGATACGCAGTATTTT.

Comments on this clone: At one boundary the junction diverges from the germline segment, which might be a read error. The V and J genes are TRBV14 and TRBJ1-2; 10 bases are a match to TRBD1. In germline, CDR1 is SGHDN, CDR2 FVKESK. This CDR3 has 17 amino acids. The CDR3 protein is CASSKDLGQGTNYGYTF. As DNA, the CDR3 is TGTGCCAGCAGCAAAGATTTGGGACAGGGGACTAACTATGGCTACACCTTC.

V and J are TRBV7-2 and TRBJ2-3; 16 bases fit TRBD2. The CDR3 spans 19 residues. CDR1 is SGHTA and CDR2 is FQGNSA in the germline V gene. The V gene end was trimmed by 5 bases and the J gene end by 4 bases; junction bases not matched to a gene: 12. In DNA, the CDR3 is TGTGCCAGCAGCCCTCGGGGACTAGCGGGGGGGCTTAGCGCAGATACGCAGTATTTT. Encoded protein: CASSPRGLAGGLSADTQYF.

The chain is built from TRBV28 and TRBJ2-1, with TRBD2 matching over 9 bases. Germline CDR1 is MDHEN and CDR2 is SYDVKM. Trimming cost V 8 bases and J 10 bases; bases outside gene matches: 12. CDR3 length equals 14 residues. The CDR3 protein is CASAVAGDLWEQFF. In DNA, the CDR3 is TGTGCCAGCGCGGTAGCGGGGGACCTGTGGGAGCAGTTCTTC.

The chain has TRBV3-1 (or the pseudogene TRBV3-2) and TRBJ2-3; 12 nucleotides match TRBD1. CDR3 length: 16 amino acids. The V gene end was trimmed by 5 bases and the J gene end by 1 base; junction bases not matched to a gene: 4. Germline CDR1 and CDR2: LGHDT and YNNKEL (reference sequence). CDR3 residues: CASSGTGGIRTDTQYF. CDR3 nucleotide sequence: TGTGCCAGCAGCGGGACAGGGGGCATTCGCACAGATACGCAGTATTTT.

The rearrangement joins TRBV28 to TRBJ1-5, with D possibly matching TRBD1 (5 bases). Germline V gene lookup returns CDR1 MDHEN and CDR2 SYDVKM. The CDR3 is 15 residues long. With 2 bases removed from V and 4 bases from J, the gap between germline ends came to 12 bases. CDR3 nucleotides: TGTGCCAGCAGTTTAGACGGCCGGGGGAATCAGCCCCAGCATTTT. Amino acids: CASSLDGRGNQPQHF.

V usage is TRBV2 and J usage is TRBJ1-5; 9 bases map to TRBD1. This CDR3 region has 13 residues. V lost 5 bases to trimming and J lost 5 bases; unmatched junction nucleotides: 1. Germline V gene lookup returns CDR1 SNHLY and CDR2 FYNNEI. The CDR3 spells CASSRTGDQPQHF. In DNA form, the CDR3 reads TGTGCCAGCAGTCGGACAGGGGATCAGCCCCAGCATTTT.

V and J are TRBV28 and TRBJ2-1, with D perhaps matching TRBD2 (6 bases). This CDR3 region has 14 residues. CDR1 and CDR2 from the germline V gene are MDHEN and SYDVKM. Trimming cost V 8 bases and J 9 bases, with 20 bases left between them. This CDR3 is CASGGTLPVGEQFF. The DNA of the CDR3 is TGTGCCAGCGGTGGGACTCTACCTGTGGGTGAGCAGTTCTTC.

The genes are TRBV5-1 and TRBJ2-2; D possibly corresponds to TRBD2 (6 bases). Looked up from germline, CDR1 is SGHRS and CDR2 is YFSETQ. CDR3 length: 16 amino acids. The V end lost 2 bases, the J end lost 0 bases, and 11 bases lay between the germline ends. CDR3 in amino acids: CASSFLGGPNTGELFF. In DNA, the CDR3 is TGCGCCAGCAGCTTTTTGGGAGGACCGAACACCGGGGAGCTGTTTTTT.

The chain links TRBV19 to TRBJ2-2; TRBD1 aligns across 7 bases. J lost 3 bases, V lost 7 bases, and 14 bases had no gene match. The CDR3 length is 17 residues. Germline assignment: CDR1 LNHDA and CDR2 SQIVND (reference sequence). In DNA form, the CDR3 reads TGTGCCAGTACCCCCATTCAGACACAGGGGCACACCGGGGAGCTGTTTTTT. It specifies CASTPIQTQGHTGELFF.

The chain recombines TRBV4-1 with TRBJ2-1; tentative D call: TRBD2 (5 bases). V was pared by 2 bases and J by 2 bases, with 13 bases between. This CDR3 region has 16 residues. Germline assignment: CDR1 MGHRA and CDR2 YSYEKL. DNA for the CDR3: TGCGCCAGCAGCCAAATCGGACTTGGCACCTACAATGAGCAGTTCTTC. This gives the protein CASSQIGLGTYNEQFF.

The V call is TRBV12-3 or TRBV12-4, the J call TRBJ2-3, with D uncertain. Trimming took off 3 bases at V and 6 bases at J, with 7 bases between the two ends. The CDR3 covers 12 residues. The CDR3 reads CASSLESDTQYF. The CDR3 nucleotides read TGTGCCAGCAGTTTGGAGTCCGATACGCAGTATTTT.

The CDR3 region is CASSRGEVSQYF. CDR3 nucleotide sequence: TGTGCCAGCAGCCGGGGGGAAGTGTCCCAGTACTTC. V and J are TRBV3-1 (or the pseudogene TRBV3-2) and TRBJ2-5; TRBD2 is a possible D gene (6 bases). This CDR3 has 12 residues. The ends were cut back, 4 bases at V and 9 bases at J, with 12 bases in the middle. CDR1 and CDR2 from the germline V gene are LGHDT and YNNKEL (reference sequence).

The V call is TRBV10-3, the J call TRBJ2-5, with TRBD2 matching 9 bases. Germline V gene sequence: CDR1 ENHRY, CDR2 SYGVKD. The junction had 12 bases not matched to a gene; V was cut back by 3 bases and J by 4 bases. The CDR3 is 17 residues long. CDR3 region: CAISDRGGGASTETQYF. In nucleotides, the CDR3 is TGTGCCATCAGTGATCGGGGCGGGGGGGCCAGCACAGAGACCCAGTACTTC.

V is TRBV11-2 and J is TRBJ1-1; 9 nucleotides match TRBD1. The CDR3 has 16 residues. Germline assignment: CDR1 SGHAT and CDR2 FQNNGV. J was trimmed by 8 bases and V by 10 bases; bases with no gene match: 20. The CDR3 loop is CATLSGQGYGPREAFF. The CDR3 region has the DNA TGTGCCACTCTATCGGGACAGGGCTATGGACCCAGAGAAGCTTTCTTT.

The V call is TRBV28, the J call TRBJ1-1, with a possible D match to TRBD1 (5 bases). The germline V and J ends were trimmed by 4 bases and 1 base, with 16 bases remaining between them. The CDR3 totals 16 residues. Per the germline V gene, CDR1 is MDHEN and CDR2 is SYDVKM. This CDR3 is CASSSSRYTGNTEAFF. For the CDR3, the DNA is TGTGCCAGCAGTTCCTCCCGTTATACAGGGAACACTGAAGCTTTCTTT.

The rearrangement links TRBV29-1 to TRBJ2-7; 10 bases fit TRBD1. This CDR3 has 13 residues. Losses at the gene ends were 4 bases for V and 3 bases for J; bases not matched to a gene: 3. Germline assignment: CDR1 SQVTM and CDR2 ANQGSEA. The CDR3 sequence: CSVGDRGGYEQYF. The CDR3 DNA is TGCAGCGTTGGGGACAGGGGAGGCTACGAGCAGTACTTC.

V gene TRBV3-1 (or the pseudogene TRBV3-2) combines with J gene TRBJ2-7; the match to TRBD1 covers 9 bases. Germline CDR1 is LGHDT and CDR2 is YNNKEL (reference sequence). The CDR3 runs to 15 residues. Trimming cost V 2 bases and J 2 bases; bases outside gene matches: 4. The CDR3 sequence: CASSQQGQGPYEQYF. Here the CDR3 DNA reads TGTGCCAGCAGCCAACAGGGACAGGGTCCCTACGAGCAGTACTTC.